This is a list of T cell receptor beta chains from one sample in a study of technical replicates of blood from several donors. The protocol was immunoSEQ multiplex PCR, while the TCRdb copy is restricted to in-frame clones and leaves out a portion. The sample lists around 54,000 clones; more than 95% were seen once. Material: T cells isolated from PBMCs. The origin of the receptors is a human donor in good health. Both conserved end residues are part of each CDR3. The D gene is left open where the match is weak. Clone sizes are given selectively: once, few, many, or a class where the clone is expanded.

>13|.|TRBV30|TRBJ1-4|.
CAWSSSTNEKLFF
TGTGCCTGGAGTTCCTCGACTAATGAAAAACTGTTTTTT
>14|.|TRBV18|TRBJ2-1|.
CASSSRVSYNEQFF
TGTGCCAGCTCTTCCAGGGTTTCCTACAATGAGCAGTTCTTC
>15|.|TRBV30|TRBJ1-1|.
CALGRARHAGTEAFF
TGTGCCTTGGGTAGAGCTAGACACGCGGGCACTGAAGCTTTCTTT
>14|.|TRBV7-3|TRBJ2-5|.
CASSSPTGQETQYF
TGTGCCAGCAGCTCCCCCACGGGACAAGAGACCCAGTACTTC
>16|.|TRBV7-8|TRBJ1-3|.
CASSGRGTGSGNTIYF
TGTGCCAGCAGCGGAAGGGGAACAGGCTCTGGAAACACCATATATTTT
>16|.|TRBV4-2|TRBJ2-7|once
CASSQKGDRELSEQYF
TGTGCCAGCAGCCAGAAGGGAGATAGAGAGCTCAGCGAGCAGTACTTC
>15|TRBD2|TRBV6-1|TRBJ2-3|.
CASSVTSGSPDTQYF
TGTGCCAGCAGCGTTACTAGCGGGAGCCCCGATACGCAGTATTTT
>16|TRBD2|TRBV7-9|TRBJ2-7|medium-sized
CASSLGVGQGGNEQYF
TGTGCCAGCAGCTTAGGTGTAGGCCAGGGAGGGAACGAGCAGTACTTC
>14|.|TRBV5-1|TRBJ2-5|.
CASSSRQAGETQYF
TGCGCCAGCAGCTCCCGACAGGCTGGAGAGACCCAGTACTTC
>15|TRBD2|TRBV9|TRBJ2-1|.
CASSVEVLAGNEQFF
TGTGCCAGCAGCGTAGAGGTACTAGCGGGCAATGAGCAGTTCTTC
>13|.|TRBV7-7|TRBJ2-1|.
CASSATQGHEQFF
TGTGCTAGCAGCGCCACCCAGGGGCATGAGCAGTTCTTC
>15|.|TRBV1|TRBJ2-7|.
CTSSFAGTTLREQYF
TGCACCAGCAGCTTTGCCGGGACTACCTTAAGGGAGCAGTACTTC
>15|.|TRBV5-8|TRBJ2-6|.
CASRQDSSGANVLTF
TGTGCCAGCAGGCAGGACAGCTCTGGGGCCAACGTCCTGACTTTC
>15|TRBD1|TRBV6-5|TRBJ1-2|.
CASSYSIQGLDGYTF
TGTGCCAGCAGTTACTCCATACAGGGGTTGGATGGCTACACCTTC
>15|.|TRBV19|TRBJ1-5|.
CASSIGRDSRQPQHF
TGTGCCAGTAGTATTGGCCGGGATTCACGTCAGCCCCAGCATTTT
>16|TRBD2|TRBV2|TRBJ2-7|.
CASSKRLAGEEPEQYF
TGTGCCAGCAGTAAGCGGTTAGCGGGAGAGGAACCCGAGCAGTACTTC
>15|.|TRBV5-1|TRBJ1-1|few
CASSPRTDRNTEAFF
TGCGCCAGCAGCCCAAGGACAGACCGGAACACTGAAGCTTTCTTT
>16|TRBD2|TRBV7-9|TRBJ2-7|.
CASSFGSGWESYEQYF
TGTGCCAGCAGCTTTGGTAGCGGGTGGGAGTCCTACGAGCAGTACTTC
>14|TRBD1|TRBV29-1|TRBJ2-7|.
CSVEVGTGVNEQYF
TGCAGCGTTGAAGTCGGGACAGGTGTCAACGAGCAGTACTTC
>15|TRBD1|TRBV5-4|TRBJ2-7|.
CASSSAGDRPYEQYF
TGTGCCAGCAGCTCGGCCGGGGACAGACCCTACGAGCAGTACTTC
>15|.|TRBV6-5|TRBJ2-6|.
CASKGGSAGANVLTF
TGTGCCAGCAAGGGTGGGAGCGCTGGGGCCAACGTCCTGACTTTC
>15|.|TRBV30|TRBJ2-3|.
CAWSVFTAGGDTQYF
TGTGCCTGGAGTGTTTTCACAGCAGGTGGAGATACGCAGTATTTT
>15|.|TRBV4-1|TRBJ1-5|.
CASSQHIDSNQPQHF
TGCGCCAGCAGCCAGCACATTGATAGCAATCAGCCCCAGCATTTT
>16|.|TRBV9|TRBJ2-1|.
CASSVGHSLIYNEQFF
TGTGCCAGCAGCGTAGGGCACAGCCTAATTTACAATGAGCAGTTCTTC
>14|TRBD2|TRBV2|TRBJ2-5|.
CASTDGRARKTQYF
TGTGCCAGCACAGACGGGAGGGCCCGGAAGACCCAGTACTTC
>15|.|TRBV9|TRBJ2-1|.
CASSVVGVEFGEQFF
TGTGCCAGCAGCGTGGTGGGAGTGGAGTTCGGTGAGCAGTTCTTC
>13|.|TRBV6-1|TRBJ2-3|.
CASSWRRGDTQYF
TGTGCCAGCAGTTGGCGGAGGGGAGATACGCAGTATTTT
>15|.|TRBV13|TRBJ2-2|.
CASSLGLSNTGELFF
TGTGCCAGCAGCTTAGGCCTATCGAACACCGGGGAGCTGTTTTTT